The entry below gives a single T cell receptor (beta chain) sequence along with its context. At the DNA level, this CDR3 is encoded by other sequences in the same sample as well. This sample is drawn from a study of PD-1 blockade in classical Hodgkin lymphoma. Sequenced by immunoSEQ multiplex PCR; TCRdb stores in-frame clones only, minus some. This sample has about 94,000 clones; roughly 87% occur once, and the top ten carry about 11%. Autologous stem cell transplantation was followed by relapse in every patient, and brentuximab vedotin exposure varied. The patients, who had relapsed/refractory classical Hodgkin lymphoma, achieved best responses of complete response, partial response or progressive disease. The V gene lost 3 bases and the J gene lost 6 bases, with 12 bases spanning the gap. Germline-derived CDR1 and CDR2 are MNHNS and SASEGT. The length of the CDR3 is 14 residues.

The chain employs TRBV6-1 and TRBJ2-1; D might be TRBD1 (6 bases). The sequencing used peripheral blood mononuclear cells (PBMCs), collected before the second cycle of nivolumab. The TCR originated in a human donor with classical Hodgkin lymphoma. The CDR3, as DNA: TGTGCCAGCAGTGAGCGTGCAGGGGCCAATGAGCAGTTCTTC. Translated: CASSERAGANEQFF.